This note documents a single T cell receptor (beta chain) sequence. Clones were sequenced by immunoSEQ multiplex PCR, and TCRdb holds only the in-frame ones, with some missing. Of 15,000 to 20,000 clones listed, roughly 78% were seen once; the top ten hold roughly 23%. The record originates from a study of blood T cell repertoires in COVID-19. Study information: Nucleic acid was either cDNA or gDNA, and it came from T cells, B-cell-depleted T cells, or PBMCs.

The clonotype was recovered from a man between 60 and 75 years old with active or convalescent COVID-19. Sequencing was carried out using peripheral blood.

CDR3 bases: TGTGCCAGCAGTTCAGGGAAACATGGCTACACCTTC. Translating it yields CASSSGKHGYTF. The rearrangement links TRBV12-3 or TRBV12-4 to TRBJ1-2, with a possible D match to TRBD1 (5 bases). V lost 4 bases and J 6 bases, leaving 9 bases between the germline ends. The CDR3 runs to 12 residues.